These 20 T cell receptor beta chains were all obtained from the same sample, sequenced in a study of blood T cell repertoires in COVID-19. Some clones are missing from TCRdb's copy, which holds only in-frame ones; the method was immunoSEQ multiplex PCR. The sample has about 200,000 clones; less than 90% are singletons. Input material: peripheral blood. These receptors all stem from a man between 40 and 49 years old with active or convalescent COVID-19.

V gene TRBV10-1 combines with J gene TRBJ2-7, with 10 bases that match TRBD1. The length of the CDR3 is 14 residues. Germline V gene sequence: CDR1 WNHNN, CDR2 SYGVQD (reference sequence). V shed 4 bases, J shed 6 bases, and the junction held 6 bases outside the gene matches. The CDR3 region is CASSVGTGVFEQYF. The CDR3 bases are TGCGCCAGCAGTGTGGGGACAGGGGTCTTCGAGCAGTACTTC.

This rearrangement joins TRBV19 to TRBJ2-5; 8 nucleotides line up with TRBD1. CDR3 length: 15 residues. From germline, CDR1 is LNHDA and CDR2 SQIVND (reference sequence). V dropped 7 bases and J dropped 5; count of bases not matched to a gene: 12. The CDR3 nucleotides read TGTGCCAGTAAATCTGGGCAGGGGGCGGTGGAGACCCAGTACTTC. Its translation is CASKSGQGAVETQYF.

The chain recombines TRBV5-1 with TRBJ2-7; TRBD1 agrees at 7 bases. The CDR3 sequence is 13 residues long. Germline trimming cut 5 bases from V and 2 bases from J; bases unmatched to any gene: 4. Per germline, CDR1 SGHRS and CDR2 YFSETQ. The CDR3 spells CASRDRDTYEQYF. In DNA, the CDR3 is TGCGCCAGCAGAGACAGGGACACCTACGAGCAGTACTTC.

The chain links TRBV14 to TRBJ1-1; TRBD1 agrees at 7 bases. The trim removed 4 bases at V and 2 bases at J, leaving 7 bases unmatched. The CDR3 length is 15 residues. Germline-derived CDR1 and CDR2 are SGHDN and FVKESK. Here the CDR3 reads CASSPRQGINTEAFF. The CDR3, as DNA: TGTGCCAGCAGCCCCCGACAGGGAATCAACACTGAAGCTTTCTTT. The complete variable domain, with remaining parts taken from reference TRBV14 and TRBJ1-1, reads EAGVTQFPSHSVIEKGQTVTLRCDPISGHDNLYWYRRVMGKEIKFLLHFVKESKQDESGMPNNRFLAERTGGTYSTLKVQPAELEDSGVYFCASSPRQGINTEAFFGQGTRLTVV.

This chain links TRBV5-4 with TRBJ2-3, with 9 positions matching TRBD1. The CDR3 covers 16 residues. The ends lost 0 bases at V and 1 base at J; junction bases unmatched: 3. In germline, CDR1 is SGHNT, CDR2 YYREEE (reference sequence). CDR3 in amino acids: CASSLGGQGGTDTQYF. CDR3 in DNA: TGTGCCAGCAGCTTGGGGGGACAGGGTGGCACAGATACGCAGTATTTT.

The chain recombines TRBV9 with TRBJ2-1, with TRBD2 matching 10 bases. CDR1 and CDR2 (germline): SGDLS, YYNGEE. This CDR3 comprises 15 residues. V shed 1 base, J shed 7 bases, and the junction held 5 bases outside the gene matches. The CDR3 reads CASSVRPSGGNEQFF. The CDR3 region has the DNA TGTGCCAGCAGCGTAAGGCCTAGCGGGGGAAATGAGCAGTTCTTC.

V and J are TRBV5-1 and TRBJ1-2; TRBD1 matches at 10 bases. V shed 7 bases and J 8 bases; nucleotides not matched to a gene: 8. Germline lookup yields CDR1 SGHRS and CDR2 YFSETQ. CDR3 length equals 13 residues. The DNA of the CDR3 is TGCGCCAGCGGGACAGGGGACGGCCGGGGCTACACCTTC. Its protein is CASGTGDGRGYTF.

The chain links TRBV7-3 to TRBJ1-1, with TRBD1 matching 9 bases. V gave up 5 bases and J gave up 4 bases; unmatched junction bases: 2. This CDR3 comprises 13 residues. Germline-derived CDR1 and CDR2 are SGHTA and FQGTGA. CDR3 protein: CASSPTGGTEAFF. For the CDR3, the DNA is TGTGCCAGCAGCCCGACAGGGGGCACTGAAGCTTTCTTT.

The rearrangement links TRBV5-1 to TRBJ1-1; no clear D gene. V lost 4 bases, J lost 2 bases, and 12 bases lay in between. The CDR3 contains 14 residues. Germline values: CDR1 SGHRS, CDR2 YFSETQ. The CDR3 sequence: CASSTFGSNTEAFF. The DNA for the CDR3 is TGCGCCAGCAGCACCTTCGGTAGTAACACTGAAGCTTTCTTT.

This sequence joins TRBV7-9 and TRBJ1-6; tentative D call: TRBD1 (5 bases). The CDR3 covers 15 residues. In germline, CDR1 is SEHNR, CDR2 FQNEAQ (reference sequence). Trimming left V 2 bases short and J 7 bases short, with 12 bases between. For the CDR3, the DNA is TGTGCCAGCAGCTTAAAGGGGATGGGGAATTCACCCCTCCACTTT. Residues: CASSLKGMGNSPLHF.

DNA for the CDR3: TGTGCCAGCAGCCTAGGACTAGCGGGGGGCCATCAAGAGACCCAGTACTTC. Translated, it gives CASSLGLAGGHQETQYF. The rearrangement uses TRBV9 and TRBJ2-5; 14 bases are shared with TRBD2. The V segment lost 4 bases and the J segment 2 bases; nucleotides outside the gene matches: 7. Germline CDR1 and CDR2: SGDLS and YYNGEE. The length of the CDR3 is 17 residues.

This rearrangement joins TRBV5-1 to TRBJ1-3; 8 positions match TRBD1. There are 16 residues in the CDR3. V lost 0 bases, J lost 0 bases, and 2 bases stayed unmatched. The V gene's germline CDR1 is SGHRS and CDR2 YFSETQ. As DNA, the CDR3 is TGCGCCAGCAGCTTGGGGGACAGGCGCTCTGGAAACACCATATATTTT. Its protein product is CASSLGDRRSGNTIYF. Full variable domain (outside the CDR3, taken from reference TRBV5-1 and TRBJ1-3): KAGVTQTPRYLIKTRGQQVTLSCSPISGHRSVSWYQQTPGQGLQFLFEYFSETQRNKGNFPGRFSGRQFSNSRSEMNVSTLELGDSALYLCASSLGDRRSGNTIYFGEGSWLTVV.

The chain is built from TRBV29-1 and TRBJ1-5; D is possibly TRBD1 (5 bases). This CDR3 has 14 residues. Trimming took off 4 bases at V and 9 bases at J, with 19 bases between the two ends. Looked up from germline, CDR1 is SQVTM and CDR2 is ANQGSEA. CDR3: CSVGPQGPGSPQHF. Here the CDR3 DNA reads TGCAGCGTTGGCCCCCAGGGCCCTGGGTCGCCCCAGCATTTT.

The gene calls are TRBV7-6 and TRBJ2-5; weak D call: TRBD2 (6 bases). Trimming stripped 3 bases from V and 2 bases from J, with 13 bases between. The CDR3 runs to 15 residues. CDR1 is SGHVS and CDR2 is FNYEAQ in the germline V gene. CDR3 protein: CASSFSGSVQETQYF. CDR3 DNA: TGTGCCAGCAGCTTTTCCGGGAGCGTACAAGAGACCCAGTACTTC.

This clone showed up just a few times. The V and J genes are TRBV18 and TRBJ2-7; TRBD1 aligns across 7 bases. CDR3 size: 14 residues. Germline V gene data show CDR1 as KGHSH and CDR2 as LQKENI. V lost 6 bases and J lost 3; bases outside the gene matches: 8. The CDR3 region has the DNA TGTGCCAGCTCCCCCTCGGGACAGAGCTACGAGCAGTACTTC. It encodes CASSPSGQSYEQYF.

This sequence joins TRBV6-5 and TRBJ2-1; D uncertain. Germline V gene data show CDR1 as MNHEY and CDR2 as SVGAGI. Trimming took off 2 bases at V and 9 bases at J, with 11 bases between the two ends. The CDR3 has 13 amino acids. CDR3 region: CASSYDVRSEQFF. CDR3 DNA: TGTGCCAGCAGTTACGATGTGCGTAGTGAGCAGTTCTTC.

The chain combines TRBV5-1 with TRBJ1-1, with unresolved D. The CDR3 runs to 13 residues. CDR1 SGHRS and CDR2 YFSETQ come from the germline V gene. V was clipped by 2 bases and J by 2 bases, with 7 bases between them. CDR3 loop: CASSFLSNTEAFF. The DNA for the CDR3 is TGCGCCAGCAGCTTTCTCAGTAACACTGAAGCTTTCTTT. The full variable domain, its missing parts supplied by reference TRBV5-1 and TRBJ1-1, is KAGVTQTPRYLIKTRGQQVTLSCSPISGHRSVSWYQQTPGQGLQFLFEYFSETQRNKGNFPGRFSGRQFSNSRSEMNVSTLELGDSALYLCASSFLSNTEAFFGQGTRLTVV.

There are a few counts of this clone. This sequence joins TRBV28 and TRBJ2-7, with D maybe TRBD2 (6 bases). Looked up from germline, CDR1 is MDHEN and CDR2 is SYDVKM. The CDR3 extends over 11 amino acids. V shed 5 bases and J shed 4 bases, with 6 bases lying between them. CDR3 coding DNA: TGTGCCAGCAGTGGGGGGTACGAGCAGTACTTC. Amino acid sequence: CASSGGYEQYF. The entire variable domain, with the rest obtained from reference TRBV28 and TRBJ2-7, is as follows: DVKVTQSSRYLVKRTGEKVFLECVQDMDHENMFWYRQDPGLGLRLIYFSYDVKMKEKGDIPEGYSVSREKKERFSLILESASTNQTSMYLCASSGGYEQYFGPGTRLTVT.

The chain joins TRBV11-3 to TRBJ1-1; TRBD1 might be the D (5 bases). V lost 5 bases and J 3 bases, leaving 16 bases between the germline ends. The CDR3 runs 15 residues. Germline V CDR1 and CDR2: SGHNT, YENEEA. CDR3: CASSRTQGLDTEAFF. In DNA, the CDR3 is TGTGCCAGCAGCAGAACCCAGGGCTTAGACACTGAAGCTTTCTTT.

The chain has TRBV18 and TRBJ2-7, with D unclear. The CDR3 runs to 12 residues. Germline CDR1 reads KGHSH; CDR2 reads LQKENI. With 3 bases removed from V and 4 bases from J, the gap between germline ends came to 7 bases. CDR3: CASSPAQYEQYF. DNA of the CDR3: TGTGCCAGCTCACCGGCACAGTACGAGCAGTACTTC.